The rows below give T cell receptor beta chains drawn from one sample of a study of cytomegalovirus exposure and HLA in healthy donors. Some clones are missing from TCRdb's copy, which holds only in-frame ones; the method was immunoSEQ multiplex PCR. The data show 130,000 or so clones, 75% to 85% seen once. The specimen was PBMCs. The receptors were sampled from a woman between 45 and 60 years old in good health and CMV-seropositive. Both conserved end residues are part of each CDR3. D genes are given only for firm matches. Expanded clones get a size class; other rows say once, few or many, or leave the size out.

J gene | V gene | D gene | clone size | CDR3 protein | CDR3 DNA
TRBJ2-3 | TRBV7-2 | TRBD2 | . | CASSLTPGLGVPDTQYF | TGTGCCAGCAGCTTGACCCCGGGACTAGGAGTACCAGATACGCAGTATTTT
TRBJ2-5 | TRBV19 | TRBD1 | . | CASSKQGFQETQYF | TGTGCCAGTAGTAAACAGGGGTTCCAAGAGACCCAGTACTTC
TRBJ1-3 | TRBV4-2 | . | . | CASSQGEGAGRIGNTIYF | TGTGCCAGCAGCCAAGGAGAAGGGGCAGGGCGGATTGGAAACACCATATATTTT
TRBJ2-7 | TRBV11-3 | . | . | CASSSRLSYEQYF | TGTGCCAGCAGCTCCAGACTATCCTACGAGCAGTACTTC
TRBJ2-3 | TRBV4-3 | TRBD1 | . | CASSQAQGATDRPSTDTQYF | TGCGCCAGCAGCCAAGCCCAGGGGGCAACAGACCGGCCTAGCACAGATACGCAGTATTTT
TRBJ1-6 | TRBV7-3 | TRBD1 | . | CASSPGTGTYSPLHF | TGTGCCAGCAGCCCCGGGACAGGGACTTATTCACCCCTCCACTTT
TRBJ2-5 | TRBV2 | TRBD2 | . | CASSLLADQETQYF | TGTGCCAGCAGTCTACTAGCGGACCAAGAGACCCAGTACTTC
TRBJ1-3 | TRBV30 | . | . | CAWTASSSGNTIYF | TGTGCCTGGACTGCCTCGAGCTCTGGAAACACCATATATTTT
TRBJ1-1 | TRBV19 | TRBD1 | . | CASSNWTGWGTEAFF | TGTGCCAGTAGTAACTGGACAGGATGGGGGACTGAAGCTTTCTTT
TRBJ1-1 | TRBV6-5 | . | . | CASSYSHYMNTEAFF | TGTGCCAGCAGTTACTCCCATTACATGAACACTGAAGCTTTCTTT
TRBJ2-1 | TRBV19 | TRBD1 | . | CASRSGRGRPSSYNEQFF | TGTGCCAGTAGATCGGGCAGGGGGCGACCAAGCTCCTACAATGAGCAGTTCTTC
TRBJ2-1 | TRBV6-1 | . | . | CASSDPGNEQFF | TGTGCCAGCAGTGATCCCGGCAATGAGCAGTTCTTC
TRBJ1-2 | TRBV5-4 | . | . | CASSLGSGKSDYGYTF | TGTGCCAGCAGCTTGGGTTCAGGGAAGAGCGACTATGGCTACACCTTC
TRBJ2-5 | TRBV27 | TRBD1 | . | CASSSRQGQETQYF | TGTGCCAGCAGTTCTCGACAGGGCCAAGAGACCCAGTACTTC
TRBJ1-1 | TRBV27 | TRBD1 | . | CASSSGDRSTEAFF | TGTGCCAGCAGTTCCGGGGACAGGTCGACTGAAGCTTTCTTT
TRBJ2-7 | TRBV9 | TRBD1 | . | CASSVNKDRGAQYF | TGTGCCAGCAGCGTAAACAAGGACAGGGGAGCGCAGTACTTC
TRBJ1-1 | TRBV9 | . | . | CASSITSVNTEAFF | TGTGCCAGCAGCATTACTTCCGTGAACACTGAAGCTTTCTTT
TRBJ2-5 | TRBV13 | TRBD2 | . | CASSSGLARETQYF | TGTGCCAGCAGCTCCGGACTAGCGAGGGAGACCCAGTACTTC
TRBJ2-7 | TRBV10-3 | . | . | CAIRETGSGGTYEQYF | TGTGCCATCAGGGAGACAGGGAGCGGGGGCACCTACGAGCAGTACTTC
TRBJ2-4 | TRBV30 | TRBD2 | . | CAWSGGGAKNIQYF | TGTGCCTGGAGTGGCGGGGGAGCCAAAAACATTCAGTACTTC
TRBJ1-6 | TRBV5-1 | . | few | CASSFMDRSSYNSPLHF | TGCGCCAGCAGCTTTATGGACAGAAGCTCCTATAATTCACCCCTCCACTTT
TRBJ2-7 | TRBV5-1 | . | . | CASSLRLAATLPYEQYF | TGCGCCAGCAGCTTGAGATTAGCGGCAACATTACCCTACGAGCAGTACTTC
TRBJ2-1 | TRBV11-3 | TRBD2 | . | CASSLTSGNNEQFF | TGTGCCAGCAGCTTAACTAGCGGTAACAATGAGCAGTTCTTC
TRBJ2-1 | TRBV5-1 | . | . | CASSSKSPPSDNEQFF | TGCGCCAGCAGCTCTAAGAGCCCCCCTTCGGACAATGAGCAGTTCTTC
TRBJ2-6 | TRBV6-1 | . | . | CASSGSRYGANVLTF | TGTGCCAGCAGTGGGTCTAGGTACGGGGCCAACGTCCTGACTTTC
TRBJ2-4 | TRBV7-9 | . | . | CASSAGIKNIQYF | TGTGCCAGCAGCGCCGGGATCAAAAACATTCAGTACTTC
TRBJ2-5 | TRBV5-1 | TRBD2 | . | CASSLAPLSSGGQETQYF | TGCGCCAGCAGCTTGGCCCCCCTTTCTAGCGGGGGTCAAGAGACCCAGTACTTC
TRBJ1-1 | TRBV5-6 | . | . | CASSLAGSGQYTEAFF | TGTGCCAGCAGCTTGGCCGGTTCGGGACAATACACTGAAGCTTTCTTT
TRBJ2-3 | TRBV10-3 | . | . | CAIRRAGTDTQYF | TGTGCCATCAGACGAGCTGGCACAGATACGCAGTATTTT
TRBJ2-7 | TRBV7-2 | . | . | CASSLRGTDSYEQYF | TGTGCCAGCAGCTTACGGGGGACAGATTCCTACGAGCAGTACTTC
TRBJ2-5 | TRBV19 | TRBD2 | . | CASSKGLAGGVETQYF | TGTGCCAGTAGTAAGGGACTAGCGGGGGGGGTAGAGACCCAGTACTTC
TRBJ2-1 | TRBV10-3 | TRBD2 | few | CAISERLAGINEQFF | TGTGCCATCAGTGAGCGGCTAGCGGGGATTAATGAGCAGTTCTTC
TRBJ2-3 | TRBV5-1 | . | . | CASSFGVADTQYF | TGCGCCAGCAGCTTCGGGGTTGCAGATACGCAGTATTTT
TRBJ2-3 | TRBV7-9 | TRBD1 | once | CASSNQGVTSTDTQYF | TGTGCCAGCAGTAACCAGGGGGTGACTAGCACAGATACGCAGTATTTT
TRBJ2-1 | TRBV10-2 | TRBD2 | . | CASSLASGVDEQFF | TGCGCCAGCAGTTTGGCTAGCGGGGTTGATGAGCAGTTCTTC
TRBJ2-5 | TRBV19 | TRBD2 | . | CASSPETSGGSSETQYF | TGTGCCAGTAGTCCTGAGACTAGCGGGGGGTCGTCAGAGACCCAGTACTTC
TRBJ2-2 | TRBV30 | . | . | CAWNFYTGELFF | TGTGCCTGGAACTTTTACACCGGGGAGCTGTTTTTT
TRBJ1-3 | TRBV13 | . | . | CASSFAGNTIYF | TGTGCCAGCAGCTTCGCGGGAAACACCATATATTTT
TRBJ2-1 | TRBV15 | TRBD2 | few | CATSRDLAGGPAGDEQFF | TGTGCCACCAGCAGAGACCTAGCGGGAGGGCCGGCTGGCGATGAGCAGTTCTTC
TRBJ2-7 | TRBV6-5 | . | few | CASTSGSYSYEQYF | TGTGCCAGCACCTCCGGGTCCTACTCCTACGAGCAGTACTTC
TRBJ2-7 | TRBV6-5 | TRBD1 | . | CASSYSLHHRGYEQYF | TGTGCCAGCAGTTATTCGTTGCACCACAGGGGATACGAGCAGTACTTC
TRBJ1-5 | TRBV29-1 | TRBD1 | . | CSVQRGGVGALDQPQHF | TGCAGCGTCCAAAGAGGGGGCGTGGGGGCCTTGGATCAGCCCCAGCATTTT
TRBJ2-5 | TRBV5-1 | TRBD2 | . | CASGGLAAQETQYF | TGCGCCAGCGGGGGACTAGCGGCCCAAGAGACCCAGTACTTC
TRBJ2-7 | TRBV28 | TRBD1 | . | CASSGRDRGYEQYF | TGTGCCAGCAGTGGGCGGGACAGGGGGTACGAGCAGTACTTC
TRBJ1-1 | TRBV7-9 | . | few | CASSLTSGRLDTEAFF | TGTGCCAGCAGCTTAACTTCAGGGAGGTTGGACACTGAAGCTTTCTTT
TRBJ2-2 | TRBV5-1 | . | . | CASSLTPGYTGELFF | TGCGCCAGCAGCTTGACTCCCGGGTACACCGGGGAGCTGTTTTTT
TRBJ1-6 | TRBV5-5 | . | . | CASSLGSVLSYNSPLHF | TGTGCCAGCAGCTTGGGGTCAGTCCTCTCCTATAATTCACCCCTCCACTTT
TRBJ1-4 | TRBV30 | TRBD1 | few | CAWSVPGTGLFF | TGTGCCTGGAGTGTCCCCGGGACAGGACTGTTTTTT
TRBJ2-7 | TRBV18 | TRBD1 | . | CASSPAGQGRRQYF | TGTGCCAGCTCACCCGCGGGACAGGGGAGAAGGCAGTACTTC
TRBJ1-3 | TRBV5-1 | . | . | CASSLGGSGNTIYF | TGCGCCAGCAGCTTGGGTGGGAGTGGAAACACCATATATTTT
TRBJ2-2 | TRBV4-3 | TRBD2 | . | CASSRLAGGNTGELFF | TGCGCCAGCAGCCGGTTAGCGGGAGGAAACACCGGGGAGCTGTTTTTT
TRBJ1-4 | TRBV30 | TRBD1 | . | CAWGSDRRKLFF | TGTGCCTGGGGGTCGGACAGGCGAAAACTGTTTTTT
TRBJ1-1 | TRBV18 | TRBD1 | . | CASSPTTGDTEAFF | TGTGCCAGCTCCCCTACGACAGGGGACACTGAAGCTTTCTTT
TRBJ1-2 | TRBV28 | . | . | CASSSGQSYGYTF | TGTGCCAGCAGTTCCGGACAGTCCTATGGCTACACCTTC
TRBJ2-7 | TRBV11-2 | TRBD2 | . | CASSWNGGNSYEQYF | TGTGCCAGCAGCTGGAACGGGGGGAACTCCTACGAGCAGTACTTC